The 8 T cell receptor beta chains given below trace back to one sample, sequenced in a study of T cell repertoires in cytomegalovirus infection (dated by TCRdb to about 2019). Sequencing was performed on an Illumina HiSeq 1500. The raw public reads went through TCRdb reprocessing: fastp at Q25, MiXCR clone calling, in-frame beta chains kept. Rows merge per CDR3 protein into single entries with the most common DNA and genes. This sample comprises 250,000 or so distinct CDR3 sequences, 12% of them detected only once. Roughly 1.7% of the sample comes from the top ten. Sequenced sample: PBMCs. These receptor sequences come from a human donor in good health (CMV status not recorded). Some clones in this sample may be carry-over from other donors' samples.

This clonotype was observed many times. The gene calls are TRBV10-2 and TRBJ2-3; 9 bases agree with TRBD2. The germline CDR1 and CDR2 sequences are WSHSY and SAAADI. V shed 2 bases and J 2 bases; nucleotides not matched to a gene: 8. The CDR3 runs 17 residues. The CDR3, as DNA: TGCGCCAGCAGTGAGCGCGGGAGGGCCCCCTACACAGATACGCAGTATTTT. Protein product: CASSERGRAPYTDTQYF.

This clonotype was picked up a small number of times. The CDR3 loop is CASSYSLAHRGLNTEAFF. The DNA of the CDR3 is TGTGCCAGCAGTTACTCCCTGGCCCACAGGGGGCTAAACACTGAAGCTTTCTTT. The chain employs TRBV6-2 or TRBV6-3 and TRBJ1-1, with 9 nucleotides matching TRBD1. V was pared by 0 bases and J by 2 bases, with 10 bases of the junction left unmatched. The CDR3 sequence is 18 residues long. Looked up from germline, CDR1 is MNHEY and CDR2 is SVGEGT.

A few counts support this clonotype. The V and J genes are TRBV10-3 and TRBJ2-2, with a weak D call TRBD2 (5 bases). The CDR3 has 15 residues. V lost 7 bases and J lost 0, with 12 bases in between. CDR1 and CDR2 from the germline V gene are ENHRY and SYGVKD. The CDR3 DNA follows: TGTGCCATCAAGAGGGATCGAGCGAACACCGGGGAGCTGTTTTTT. This translates into CAIKRDRANTGELFF.

This clonotype was counted ten times or more. J is TRBJ1-2 and V is TRBV7-2; 8 bases match TRBD1. The CDR3 contains 13 residues. The V gene end was trimmed by 6 bases and the J gene end by 6 bases; junction bases not matched to a gene: 6. Germline CDR1 SGHTA, CDR2 FQGNSA. The CDR3 is CASSYRGTDGYTF. The CDR3 nucleotides are TGTGCCAGCAGTTACAGGGGGACTGATGGCTACACCTTC.

This chain joins TRBV9 and TRBJ1-1; D is unresolved. The CDR3 is made up of 13 amino acids. Germline CDR1 is SGDLS and CDR2 is YYNGEE. V was clipped by 2 bases and J by 0 bases, with 5 bases between them. The CDR3 here is CASSVSVNTEAFF. CDR3 bases: TGTGCCAGCAGCGTTTCCGTGAACACTGAAGCTTTCTTT.

The chain has TRBV29-1 and TRBJ2-3; 9 nucleotides match TRBD2. The CDR3 extends over 14 amino acids. Germline CDR1 reads SQVTM; CDR2 reads ANQGSEA. V was pared by 3 bases and J by 1 base, with 2 bases of the junction left unmatched. The CDR3 region has the DNA TGCAGCGTTGAGCCTAGCGGGGGCACAGATACGCAGTATTTT. Its translation: CSVEPSGGTDTQYF.

V and J are TRBV29-1 and TRBJ2-7, with D possibly called TRBD1 or TRBD2 (5 bases each). This CDR3 has 13 residues. Germline loops: CDR1 SQVTM, CDR2 ANQGSEA. Trimming pared 4 bases from V and 7 bases from J, leaving 17 bases between. CDR3 sequence (DNA): TGCAGCGTTGGGGGACCCCTCCTGGGGGAGCAGTACTTC. Translation gives CSVGGPLLGEQYF.

The gene calls are TRBV6-4 and TRBJ2-2, with a tentative D call TRBD2 (6 bases). Germline-derived CDR1 and CDR2 are MRHNA and SNTAGT. Trimming removed 0 bases from V and 1 base from J, with 9 bases in between. CDR3 length: 16 amino acids. CDR3 loop: CASSDSRRGNTGELFF. CDR3 DNA: TGTGCCAGCAGTGACTCACGGAGGGGGAACACCGGGGAGCTGTTTTTT.